This T cell receptor (beta chain) was identified in a study of blood T cell repertoires in COVID-19. Study context: Italy, Spain and the United States were the sources of the convalescent and acute COVID-19 samples. T cells, B-cell-depleted T cells, or PBMCs provided the cDNA or gDNA that served as material.

Authors' methods: Counts of nucleated cells, estimated from reference gene primer amplification, were obtained. Sequencing used immunoSEQ multiplex PCR; TCRdb keeps in-frame clones, though not all of them. V and J calls and clone size are those listed in that table; D and trimming were worked out from the DNA. Altogether 100,000 to 150,000 clones are present, less than 90% being singletons, with the ten largest covering 9.5% to 15%. This CDR3 region has 17 residues. V was trimmed by 5 bases and J by 0 bases, leaving 16 bases between them. Per germline, CDR1 SGHTA and CDR2 FQGNSA. Sequencing input: peripheral blood. The V and J genes are TRBV7-2 and TRBJ1-4, with D perhaps matching TRBD1 (6 bases). The TCR originated in a woman younger than 45 who had recovered from COVID-19. The CDR3 DNA reads TGTGCCAGCAGCGCAGGACAGTGGGCTGCAACTAATGAAAAACTGTTTTTT. Translated, it gives CASSAGQWAATNEKLFF.